This is a list of T cell receptor beta chains from one sample in a study of regulatory T cells in long-lasting Graves disease. TCRdb re-derived calls from the multiplex PCR reads in MiXCR, one entry per CDR3 protein. Of 540,000 or so distinct CDR3 sequences listed, 13% are singletons. These data were likewise used in another study, on T cells in Graves' hyperthyroidism and ophthalmopathy.

The sequencing here drew on peripheral blood mononuclear cells (PBMCs), taken at new diagnosis, from a patient treated with antithyroid drugs. These TCRs come from a man aged 30 to 39 with Graves disease. CDR3s include the opening cysteine and the closing phenylalanine or tryptophan. A D gene is named only where the DNA matches it firmly. Clone size appears in some rows only: once, few, many, or a class for an expanded clone.

J gene: TRBJ2-1
clone size: many
D gene: TRBD2
V gene: TRBV12-5
CDR3 length: 12
CDR3 DNA: TGTGCTAGTGGGACTAGCGGGATATACCAGTTCTTC
CDR3 protein: CASGTSGIYQFF

J gene: TRBJ2-3
clone size: .
D gene: TRBD2
V gene: TRBV12-3/TRBV12-4
CDR3 length: 14
CDR3 DNA: TGTGCCAGCAGTTTAGCCAGACTAGCGGCTACGCAGTATTTT
CDR3 protein: CASSLARLAATQYF

J gene: TRBJ2-1
clone size: .
D gene: TRBD2
V gene: TRBV5-4
CDR3 length: 15
CDR3 DNA: TGTGCCAGCAGCTTAGCCACTAGCGGGACCAATGAGCAGTTCTTC
CDR3 protein: CASSLATSGTNEQFF

J gene: TRBJ2-7
clone size: many
D gene: TRBD2
V gene: TRBV2
CDR3 length: 14
CDR3 DNA: TGTGCCAGCAGTGTGACTAGCGGGAGCGTCGAGCAGTACTTC
CDR3 protein: CASSVTSGSVEQYF

J gene: TRBJ2-1
clone size: many
D gene: .
V gene: TRBV24-1
CDR3 length: 13
CDR3 DNA: TGTGCCACCAGTGATTTGCTCTTGGGGGAGCAGTTCTTC
CDR3 protein: CATSDLLLGEQFF

J gene: TRBJ2-3
clone size: few
D gene: .
V gene: TRBV6-4
CDR3 length: 14
CDR3 DNA: TGTGCCAGCAGGCCGGGACGTGGCACAGATACGCAGTATTTT
CDR3 protein: CASRPGRGTDTQYF

J gene: TRBJ2-5
clone size: .
D gene: .
V gene: TRBV30
CDR3 length: 17
CDR3 DNA: TGTGCCTGGAGTGTAACCTTGGACAGTCCCCGCCAAGAGACCCAGTACTTC
CDR3 protein: CAWSVTLDSPRQETQYF

J gene: TRBJ2-7
clone size: .
D gene: TRBD2
V gene: TRBV19
CDR3 length: 16
CDR3 DNA: TGTGCCAGTACTTCCTCCGGAGCGGGAGGGCCGCGAGAGCAGTACTTC
CDR3 protein: CASTSSGAGGPREQYF

J gene: TRBJ2-7
clone size: .
D gene: .
V gene: TRBV5-1
CDR3 length: 13
CDR3 DNA: TGCGCCAGCAGCCTCACGATGGGATACGAGCAGTACTTC
CDR3 protein: CASSLTMGYEQYF

J gene: TRBJ1-4
clone size: .
D gene: .
V gene: TRBV20-1
CDR3 length: 14
CDR3 DNA: TGCAGTGCTAGAGGTCGCCCGAGAGGGGAAAAACTGTTTTTT
CDR3 protein: CSARGRPRGEKLFF

J gene: TRBJ2-7
clone size: many
D gene: .
V gene: TRBV24-1
CDR3 length: 16
CDR3 DNA: TGTGCCACCAGTGATCCCGGCGGCAACGGATCCTACGAGCAGTACTTC
CDR3 protein: CATSDPGGNGSYEQYF

J gene: TRBJ2-1
clone size: many
D gene: .
V gene: TRBV5-1
CDR3 length: 14
CDR3 DNA: TGCGCCAGCAGCTTGGCAGGGCCACTCAATGAGCAGTTCTTC
CDR3 protein: CASSLAGPLNEQFF

J gene: TRBJ2-1
clone size: many
D gene: TRBD2
V gene: TRBV18
CDR3 length: 16
CDR3 DNA: TGTGCCAGCTCGTTTCTACTAGCGGGAGTTGGCAATGAGCAGTTCTTC
CDR3 protein: CASSFLLAGVGNEQFF

J gene: TRBJ2-6
clone size: .
D gene: TRBD1
V gene: TRBV6-4
CDR3 length: 16
CDR3 DNA: TGTGCCAGCAGACCCGAGACAGGGACTGGGGCCAACGTCCTGACTTTC
CDR3 protein: CASRPETGTGANVLTF

J gene: TRBJ2-1
clone size: many
D gene: .
V gene: TRBV11-3
CDR3 length: 13
CDR3 DNA: TGTGCCAGCAGCTTAGAGAGTAGTAATGAGCAGTTCTTC
CDR3 protein: CASSLESSNEQFF

J gene: TRBJ2-1
clone size: many
D gene: .
V gene: TRBV29-1
CDR3 length: 15
CDR3 DNA: TGCAGCGTTGACCACCAAGCCCCCAGGCGAGATGAGCAGTTCTTC
CDR3 protein: CSVDHQAPRRDEQFF

J gene: TRBJ2-5
clone size: many
D gene: .
V gene: TRBV10-1
CDR3 length: 15
CDR3 DNA: TGCGCCAGCAGTGAGTCGGACAGTCCACTAGAGACCCAGTACTTC
CDR3 protein: CASSESDSPLETQYF

J gene: TRBJ2-6
clone size: few
D gene: .
V gene: TRBV12-5
CDR3 length: 18
CDR3 DNA: TGTGCTAGTGGTCTGGGGGGCGTGAGGGACTCTGGGGCCAACGTCCTGACTTTC
CDR3 protein: CASGLGGVRDSGANVLTF

J gene: TRBJ2-2
clone size: .
D gene: TRBD1
V gene: TRBV2
CDR3 length: 16
CDR3 DNA: TGTGCCAGCTCGATTGGACAGGGCGGAAACACCGGGGAGCTGTTTTTT
CDR3 protein: CASSIGQGGNTGELFF

J gene: TRBJ2-3
clone size: .
D gene: TRBD2
V gene: TRBV24-1
CDR3 length: 16
CDR3 DNA: TGTGCCACCAGTGATTTACGCGGGAGCGGCACAGATACGCAGTATTTT
CDR3 protein: CATSDLRGSGTDTQYF

J gene: TRBJ2-2
clone size: many
D gene: TRBD2
V gene: TRBV2
CDR3 length: 13
CDR3 DNA: TGCGCGGGGGGGCGGACGAACACCGGGGAGCTGTTTTTT
CDR3 protein: CAGGRTNTGELFF

J gene: TRBJ2-1
clone size: .
D gene: TRBD2
V gene: TRBV13
CDR3 length: 18
CDR3 DNA: TGTGCCAGCAGCACCCCCGGGACTAGCGGCTTCTCCTACAATGAGCAGTTCTTC
CDR3 protein: CASSTPGTSGFSYNEQFF

J gene: TRBJ2-7
clone size: few
D gene: .
V gene: TRBV27
CDR3 length: 13
CDR3 DNA: TGTGCCAGCAGATCCCGACCCCGGTACGAGCAGTACTTC
CDR3 protein: CASRSRPRYEQYF

J gene: TRBJ1-1
clone size: many
D gene: .
V gene: TRBV7-6
CDR3 length: 14
CDR3 DNA: TGTGCCAGCAGCTTGGACGGTTCGAACACTGAAGCTTTCTTT
CDR3 protein: CASSLDGSNTEAFF

J gene: TRBJ2-7
clone size: many
D gene: TRBD1
V gene: TRBV29-1
CDR3 length: 14
CDR3 DNA: TGCAGCGTTGAACGGGGGGACAGGGTAGACGAGCAGTACTTC
CDR3 protein: CSVERGDRVDEQYF

J gene: TRBJ1-6
clone size: few
D gene: TRBD1
V gene: TRBV12-3/TRBV12-4
CDR3 length: 15
CDR3 DNA: TGTGCCAGCCGCCCTAGGACAGGGCGTTTTTCACCCCTCCACTTT
CDR3 protein: CASRPRTGRFSPLHF

J gene: TRBJ2-1
clone size: .
D gene: .
V gene: TRBV28
CDR3 length: 15
CDR3 DNA: TGTGCCAGCAGGGCGCTTGGCGGCCGGTACAATGAGCAGTTCTTC
CDR3 protein: CASRALGGRYNEQFF

J gene: TRBJ1-6
clone size: .
D gene: TRBD1
V gene: TRBV19
CDR3 length: 15
CDR3 DNA: TGTGCCAGTAGTGGGACAGGGGCTATTGTTTCACCCCTCCACTTT
CDR3 protein: CASSGTGAIVSPLHF

J gene: TRBJ2-1
clone size: many
D gene: TRBD1
V gene: TRBV12-3/TRBV12-4
CDR3 length: 14
CDR3 DNA: TGTGCCAGCAGACCGGGACAGGGCTACAATGAGCAGTTCTTC
CDR3 protein: CASRPGQGYNEQFF

J gene: TRBJ2-5
clone size: few
D gene: .
V gene: TRBV5-1
CDR3 length: 17
CDR3 DNA: TGCGCCAGCAGCTTATCGCGTCGAAGACAGGCCCAAGAGACCCAGTACTTC
CDR3 protein: CASSLSRRRQAQETQYF

J gene: TRBJ2-5
clone size: .
D gene: .
V gene: TRBV3-1
CDR3 length: 13
CDR3 DNA: TGTGCCAGCAGCCAAGGGACAGCCCAGACCCAGTACTTC
CDR3 protein: CASSQGTAQTQYF

J gene: TRBJ2-7
clone size: .
D gene: TRBD1
V gene: TRBV5-4
CDR3 length: 14
CDR3 DNA: TGTGCCGGCAGCTTGGGGACAGGGCATTACGAGCAGTACTTC
CDR3 protein: CAGSLGTGHYEQYF

J gene: TRBJ2-5
clone size: many
D gene: TRBD1
V gene: TRBV24-1
CDR3 length: 14
CDR3 DNA: TGTGCCACCAGTGATAACAGGGGAGCAGAGACCCAGTACTTC
CDR3 protein: CATSDNRGAETQYF

J gene: TRBJ1-1
clone size: many
D gene: .
V gene: TRBV30
CDR3 length: 11
CDR3 DNA: TGTGCCTGGAGAGTAAACACTGAAGCTTTCTTT
CDR3 protein: CAWRVNTEAFF

J gene: TRBJ2-1
clone size: .
D gene: TRBD2
V gene: TRBV24-1
CDR3 length: 18
CDR3 DNA: TGTGCCACCAGTGACTCGGGACTAGCGGGAGGGCTTCCGGGTGAGCAGTTCTTC
CDR3 protein: CATSDSGLAGGLPGEQFF

J gene: TRBJ2-7
clone size: .
D gene: TRBD2
V gene: TRBV5-1
CDR3 length: 16
CDR3 DNA: TGCACCAGCAGCTTCTCATCGGGAAGCGGGAGGGGCGAGCAGTACTTC
CDR3 protein: CTSSFSSGSGRGEQYF

J gene: TRBJ1-5
clone size: many
D gene: TRBD1
V gene: TRBV2
CDR3 length: 15
CDR3 DNA: TGTGCCAGCAGGGGGACAGGGGGGAGCAATCAGCCCCAGCATTTT
CDR3 protein: CASRGTGGSNQPQHF

J gene: TRBJ2-3
clone size: many
D gene: .
V gene: TRBV29-1
CDR3 length: 11
CDR3 DNA: TGCAGCGTTGAGTCGCCGGGCACGCAGTATTTT
CDR3 protein: CSVESPGTQYF

J gene: TRBJ1-6
clone size: .
D gene: .
V gene: TRBV28
CDR3 length: 17
CDR3 DNA: TGTGCCAGCAGTGGTAGGGAACTGAGCTCCTATAATTCACCCCTCCACTTT
CDR3 protein: CASSGRELSSYNSPLHF

J gene: TRBJ1-2
clone size: many
D gene: .
V gene: TRBV28
CDR3 length: 14
CDR3 DNA: TGTGCCAGCAGTTTGCGGGGCATTGACTATGGCTACACCTTC
CDR3 protein: CASSLRGIDYGYTF

J gene: TRBJ2-2
clone size: .
D gene: .
V gene: TRBV19
CDR3 length: 15
CDR3 DNA: TGTGCCAGTAGTCCCCAGGGGGGGAGCACCGGGGAGCTGTTTTTT
CDR3 protein: CASSPQGGSTGELFF

J gene: TRBJ1-6
clone size: few
D gene: TRBD1
V gene: TRBV20-1
CDR3 length: 17
CDR3 DNA: TGCAGTGCTAGAGATGCCTCAGTCGGGACAGGGGTCTCACCCCTCCACTTT
CDR3 protein: CSARDASVGTGVSPLHF

J gene: TRBJ1-4
clone size: many
D gene: TRBD1
V gene: TRBV7-9
CDR3 length: 14
CDR3 DNA: TGTGCCAGCAGCCAACAGGGGGCAATTGAAAAACTGTTTTTT
CDR3 protein: CASSQQGAIEKLFF

J gene: TRBJ2-1
clone size: few
D gene: TRBD2
V gene: TRBV4-1
CDR3 length: 19
CDR3 DNA: TGCGCCAGCAGCCCTAGGGGCACTAGCGGGCCCCTTACTTACAATGAGCAGTTCTTC
CDR3 protein: CASSPRGTSGPLTYNEQFF

J gene: TRBJ1-1
clone size: .
D gene: TRBD1
V gene: TRBV13
CDR3 length: 17
CDR3 DNA: TGTGCCAGCAGCTTCCGACAGGGTATGACGACTGAAACTGAAGCTTTCTTT
CDR3 protein: CASSFRQGMTTETEAFF

J gene: TRBJ2-6
clone size: .
D gene: .
V gene: TRBV12-3/TRBV12-4
CDR3 length: 13
CDR3 DNA: TGTGCCAGCCGCTTTGGGGGGGCCAACGTCCTGACTTTC
CDR3 protein: CASRFGGANVLTF

J gene: TRBJ1-2
clone size: .
D gene: TRBD1
V gene: TRBV5-5
CDR3 length: 16
CDR3 DNA: TGTGCCGGCAGCACAATCGCCGGGACAGGAGGATATGGCTACACCTTC
CDR3 protein: CAGSTIAGTGGYGYTF

J gene: TRBJ2-7
clone size: many
D gene: .
V gene: TRBV5-5
CDR3 length: 15
CDR3 DNA: TGTGCCAGCAGCTCCCGGACAGTCGCAATCCACGAGCAGTACTTC
CDR3 protein: CASSSRTVAIHEQYF

J gene: TRBJ2-1
clone size: many
D gene: TRBD2
V gene: TRBV27
CDR3 length: 20
CDR3 DNA: TGTGCCAGCAGTTCCTTATCCCCCAGGACTAGCGGGAGGGCCTACAATGAGCAGTTCTTC
CDR3 protein: CASSSLSPRTSGRAYNEQFF

J gene: TRBJ2-3
clone size: many
D gene: TRBD1
V gene: TRBV29-1
CDR3 length: 14
CDR3 DNA: TGCAGCGTTCGAGGGGGCGCGAGCACAGATACGCAGTATTTT
CDR3 protein: CSVRGGASTDTQYF

J gene: TRBJ2-7
clone size: few
D gene: .
V gene: TRBV14
CDR3 length: 11
CDR3 DNA: TGTGCCAGCAGCAAGGACGGCGAGCAGTACTTC
CDR3 protein: CASSKDGEQYF

J gene: TRBJ2-1
clone size: many
D gene: TRBD2
V gene: TRBV20-1
CDR3 length: 16
CDR3 DNA: TGCAGTGCTCCGTCCGGGACTAGCGGGAGATGGGATGAGCAGTTCTTC
CDR3 protein: CSAPSGTSGRWDEQFF

J gene: TRBJ2-1
clone size: .
D gene: .
V gene: TRBV2
CDR3 length: 16
CDR3 DNA: TGTGCCAGCAGCCAGGGGGGGGGTAGCTCCTACAATGAGCAGTTCTTC
CDR3 protein: CASSQGGGSSYNEQFF

J gene: TRBJ2-5
clone size: many
D gene: TRBD2
V gene: TRBV7-2
CDR3 length: 19
CDR3 DNA: TGTGCCAGCAGCACAGGGGTCGGACTAGCGGGAGGTGCGAGTGAGACCCAGTACTTC
CDR3 protein: CASSTGVGLAGGASETQYF

J gene: TRBJ2-7
clone size: few
D gene: .
V gene: TRBV9
CDR3 length: 13
CDR3 DNA: TGTGCCAGCAGCCCGGGCTTAGATGGCGAGCAGTACTTC
CDR3 protein: CASSPGLDGEQYF

J gene: TRBJ2-3
clone size: many
D gene: .
V gene: TRBV14
CDR3 length: 13
CDR3 DNA: TGTGCCAGCAGCCAAGAACTAGGGGATACGCAGTATTTT
CDR3 protein: CASSQELGDTQYF

J gene: TRBJ2-1
clone size: many
D gene: TRBD2
V gene: TRBV7-2
CDR3 length: 16
CDR3 DNA: TGTGCCAGCAGCTTGCGACTAGCGGGGTATCGGAATGAGCAGTTCTTC
CDR3 protein: CASSLRLAGYRNEQFF

J gene: TRBJ1-5
clone size: few
D gene: .
V gene: TRBV6-1
CDR3 length: 15
CDR3 DNA: TGTGCCAGCAGCCAACCCGGACAGTCACGACAGCCCCAGCATTTT
CDR3 protein: CASSQPGQSRQPQHF

J gene: TRBJ1-1
clone size: few
D gene: .
V gene: TRBV29-1
CDR3 length: 13
CDR3 DNA: TGCAGCGTTGAAAAGGGAGCGAACACTGAAGCTTTCTTT
CDR3 protein: CSVEKGANTEAFF